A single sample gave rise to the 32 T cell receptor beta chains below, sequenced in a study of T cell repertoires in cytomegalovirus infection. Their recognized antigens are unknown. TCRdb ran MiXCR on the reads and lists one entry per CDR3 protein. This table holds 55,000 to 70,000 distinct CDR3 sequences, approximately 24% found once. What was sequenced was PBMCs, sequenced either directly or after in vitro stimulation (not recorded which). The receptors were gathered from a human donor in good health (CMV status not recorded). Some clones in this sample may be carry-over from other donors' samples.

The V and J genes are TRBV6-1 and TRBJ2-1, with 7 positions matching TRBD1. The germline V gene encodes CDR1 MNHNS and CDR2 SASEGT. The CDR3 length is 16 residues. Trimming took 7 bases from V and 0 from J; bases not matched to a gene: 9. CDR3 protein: CASTTGARSSYNEQFF. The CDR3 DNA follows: TGTGCCAGCACAACAGGGGCCAGGAGCTCCTACAATGAGCAGTTCTTC.

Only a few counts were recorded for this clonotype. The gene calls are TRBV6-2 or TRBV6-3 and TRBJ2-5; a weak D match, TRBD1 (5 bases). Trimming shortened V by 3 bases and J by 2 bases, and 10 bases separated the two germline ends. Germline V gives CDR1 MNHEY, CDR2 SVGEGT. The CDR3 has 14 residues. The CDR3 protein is CASSYMAGQETQYF. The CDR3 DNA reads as TGTGCCAGCAGTTATATGGCAGGGCAAGAGACCCAGTACTTC.

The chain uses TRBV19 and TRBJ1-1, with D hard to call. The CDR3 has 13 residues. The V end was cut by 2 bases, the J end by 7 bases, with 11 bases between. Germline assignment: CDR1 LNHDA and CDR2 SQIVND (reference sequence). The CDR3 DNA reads TGTGCCAGTAGTATAAATCAAGGATATGAAGCTTTCTTT. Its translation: CASSINQGYEAFF.

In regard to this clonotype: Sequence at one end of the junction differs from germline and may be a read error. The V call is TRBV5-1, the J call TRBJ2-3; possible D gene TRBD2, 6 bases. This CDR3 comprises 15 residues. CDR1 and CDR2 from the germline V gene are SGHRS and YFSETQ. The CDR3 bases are TGCGCCAGCAGCGAGGGACTTGATAGCACAGATATGCAGTATTTT. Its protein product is CASSEGLDSTDMQYF.

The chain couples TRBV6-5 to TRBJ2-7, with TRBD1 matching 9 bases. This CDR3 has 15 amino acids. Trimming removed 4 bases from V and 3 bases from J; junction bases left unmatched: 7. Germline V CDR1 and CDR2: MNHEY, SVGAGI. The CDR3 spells CASSSPGTGIYEQYV. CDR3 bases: TGTGCCAGCAGTTCACCCGGGACAGGGATCTACGAGCAGTACGTC.

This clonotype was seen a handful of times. The CDR3, as DNA: TGCGCCAGCAGCCAAGATTTGCAGGGCCCTCAAGAGACCCAGTACTTC. Amino acid sequence: CASSQDLQGPQETQYF. The gene calls are TRBV4-1 and TRBJ2-5, with D possibly matching TRBD1 (5 bases). With 0 bases removed from V and 2 bases from J, the gap between germline ends came to 13 bases. There are 16 residues in the CDR3. Germline loops: CDR1 MGHRA, CDR2 YSYEKL.

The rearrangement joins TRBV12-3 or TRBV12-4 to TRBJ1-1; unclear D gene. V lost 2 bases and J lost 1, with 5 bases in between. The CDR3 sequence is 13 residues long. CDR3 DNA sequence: TGTGCCAGCAGTTTATTGGAGAACACTGAAGCTTTCTTT. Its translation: CASSLLENTEAFF.

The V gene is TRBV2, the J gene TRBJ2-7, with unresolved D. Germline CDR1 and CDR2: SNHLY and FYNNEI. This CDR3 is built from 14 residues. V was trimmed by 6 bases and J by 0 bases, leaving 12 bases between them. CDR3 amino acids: CASRQQGVSYEQYV. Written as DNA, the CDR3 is TGTGCCAGCAGGCAACAAGGAGTCTCCTACGAGCAGTACGTC.

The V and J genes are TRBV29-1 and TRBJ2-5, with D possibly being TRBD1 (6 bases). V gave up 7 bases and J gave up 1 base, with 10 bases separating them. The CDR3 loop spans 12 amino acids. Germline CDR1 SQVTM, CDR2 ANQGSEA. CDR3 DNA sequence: TGCAGCGGACGGACAGCCCAAGAGACCCAGTACTTC. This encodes CSGRTAQETQYF.

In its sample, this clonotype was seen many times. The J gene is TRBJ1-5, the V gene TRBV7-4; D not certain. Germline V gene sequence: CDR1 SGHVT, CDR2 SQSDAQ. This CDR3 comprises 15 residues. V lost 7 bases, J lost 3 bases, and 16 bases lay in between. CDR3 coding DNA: TGTGCCAGCATTCCCTCCGGGAAGTACAATCAGCCCCAGCATTTT. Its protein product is CASIPSGKYNQPQHF.

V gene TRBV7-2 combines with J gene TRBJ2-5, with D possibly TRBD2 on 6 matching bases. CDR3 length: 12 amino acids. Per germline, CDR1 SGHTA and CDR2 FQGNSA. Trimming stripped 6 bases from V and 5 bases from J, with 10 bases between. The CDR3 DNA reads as TGTGCCAGCAGTTCAGGAGGGGAGACCCAGTACTTC. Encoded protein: CASSSGGETQYF.

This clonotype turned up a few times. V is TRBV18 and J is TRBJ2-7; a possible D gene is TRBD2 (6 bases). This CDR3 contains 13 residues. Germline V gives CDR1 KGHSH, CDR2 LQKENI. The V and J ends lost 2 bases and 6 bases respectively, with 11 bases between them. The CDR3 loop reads CASSPKEGGEQYF. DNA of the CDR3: TGTGCCAGCTCACCAAAAGAGGGAGGCGAGCAGTACTTC.

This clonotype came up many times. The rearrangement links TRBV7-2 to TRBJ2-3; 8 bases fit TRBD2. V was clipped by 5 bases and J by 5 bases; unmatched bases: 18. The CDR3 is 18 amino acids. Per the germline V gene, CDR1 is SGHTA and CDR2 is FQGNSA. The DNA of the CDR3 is TGTGCCAGCAGCACCCACAAGAGCGGGAGAGCCCTTGTAGATACGCAGTATTTT. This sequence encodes CASSTHKSGRALVDTQYF.

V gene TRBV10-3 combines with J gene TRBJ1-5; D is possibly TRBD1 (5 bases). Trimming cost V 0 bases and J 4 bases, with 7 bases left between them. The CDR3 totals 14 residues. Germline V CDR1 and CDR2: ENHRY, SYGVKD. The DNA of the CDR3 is TGTGCCATCAGTGAGTCAGGGGCAAATCAGCCCCAGCATTTT. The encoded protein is CAISESGANQPQHF.

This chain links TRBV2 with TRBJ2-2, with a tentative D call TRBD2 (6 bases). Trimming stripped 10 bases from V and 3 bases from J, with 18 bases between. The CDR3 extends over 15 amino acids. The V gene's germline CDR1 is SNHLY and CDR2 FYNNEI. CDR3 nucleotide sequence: TGTGCCACGCAAGTTAGCGGCCATTACACCGGGGAGCTGTTTTTT. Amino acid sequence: CATQVSGHYTGELFF.

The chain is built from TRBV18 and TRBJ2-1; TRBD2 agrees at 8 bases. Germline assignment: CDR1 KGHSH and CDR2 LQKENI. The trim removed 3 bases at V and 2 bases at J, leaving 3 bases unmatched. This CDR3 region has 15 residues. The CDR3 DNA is TGTGCCAGCTCACCTTTAGCGGGAACCTACAATGAGCAGTTCTTC. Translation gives CASSPLAGTYNEQFF.

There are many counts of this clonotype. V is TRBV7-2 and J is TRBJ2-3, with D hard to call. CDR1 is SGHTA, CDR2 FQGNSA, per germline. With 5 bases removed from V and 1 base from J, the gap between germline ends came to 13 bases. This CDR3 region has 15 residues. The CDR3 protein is CASSVQFFGTDTQYF. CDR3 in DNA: TGTGCCAGCAGCGTTCAGTTCTTTGGCACAGATACGCAGTATTTT.

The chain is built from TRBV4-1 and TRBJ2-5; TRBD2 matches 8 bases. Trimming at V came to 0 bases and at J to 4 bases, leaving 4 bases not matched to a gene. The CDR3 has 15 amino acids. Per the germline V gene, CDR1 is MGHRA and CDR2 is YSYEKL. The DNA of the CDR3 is TGCGCCAGCAGCCAAGACGGCGGGAGGACAGAGACCCAGTACTTC. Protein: CASSQDGGRTETQYF.

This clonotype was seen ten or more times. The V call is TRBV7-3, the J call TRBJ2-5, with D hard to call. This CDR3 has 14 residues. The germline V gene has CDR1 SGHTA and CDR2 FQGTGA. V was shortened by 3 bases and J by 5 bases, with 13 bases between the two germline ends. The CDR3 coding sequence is TGTGCCAGCAGCTTCACGGGTCCTGGGGAGACCCAGTACTTC. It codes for CASSFTGPGETQYF.

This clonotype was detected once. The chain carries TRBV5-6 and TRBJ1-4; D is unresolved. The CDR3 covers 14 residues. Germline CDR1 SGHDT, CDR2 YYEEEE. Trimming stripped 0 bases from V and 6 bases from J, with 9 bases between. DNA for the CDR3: TGTGCCAGCAGCTTGGTCCTGGCGGATGAAAAACTGTTTTTT. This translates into CASSLVLADEKLFF.

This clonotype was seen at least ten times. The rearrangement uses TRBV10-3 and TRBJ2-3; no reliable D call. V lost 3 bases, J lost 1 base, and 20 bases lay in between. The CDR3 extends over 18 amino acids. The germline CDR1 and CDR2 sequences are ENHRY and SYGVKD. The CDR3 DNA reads TGTGCCATCAGTGACCCCCGAGGTGGGTTCGGCGGCACAGATACGCAGTATTTT. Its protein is CAISDPRGGFGGTDTQYF.

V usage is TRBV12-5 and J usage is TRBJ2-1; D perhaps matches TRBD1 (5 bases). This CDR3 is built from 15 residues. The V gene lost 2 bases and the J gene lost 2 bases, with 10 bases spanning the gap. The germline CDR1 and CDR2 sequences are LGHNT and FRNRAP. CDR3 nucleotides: TGTGCTAGTGGTTTGCAAGGGGCAGCCTACAATGAGCAGTTCTTC. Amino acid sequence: CASGLQGAAYNEQFF.

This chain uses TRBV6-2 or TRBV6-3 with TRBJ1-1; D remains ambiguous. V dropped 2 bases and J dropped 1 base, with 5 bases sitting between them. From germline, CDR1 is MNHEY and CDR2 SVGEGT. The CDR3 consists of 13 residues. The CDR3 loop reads CASSYIQNTEAFF. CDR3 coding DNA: TGTGCCAGCAGTTACATCCAGAACACTGAAGCTTTCTTT.

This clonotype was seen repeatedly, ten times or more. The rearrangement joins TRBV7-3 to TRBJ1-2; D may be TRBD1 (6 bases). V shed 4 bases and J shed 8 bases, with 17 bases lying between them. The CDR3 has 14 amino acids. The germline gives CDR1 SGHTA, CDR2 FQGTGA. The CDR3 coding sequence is TGTGCCAGCAGCTCCACGACAGGTTCTGAGGGCTACACCTTC. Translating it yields CASSSTTGSEGYTF.

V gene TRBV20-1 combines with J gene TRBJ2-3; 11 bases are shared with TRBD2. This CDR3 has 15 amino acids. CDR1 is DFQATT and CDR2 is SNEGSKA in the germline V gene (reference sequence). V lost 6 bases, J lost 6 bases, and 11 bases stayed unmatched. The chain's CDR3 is CSAKTLAGVSDTQYF. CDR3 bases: TGCAGTGCCAAAACACTAGCGGGAGTATCTGATACGCAGTATTTT.

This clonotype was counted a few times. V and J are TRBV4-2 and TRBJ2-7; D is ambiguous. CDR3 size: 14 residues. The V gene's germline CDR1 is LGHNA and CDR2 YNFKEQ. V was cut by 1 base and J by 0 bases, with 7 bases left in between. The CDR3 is CASSQAVFSYEQYF. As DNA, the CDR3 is TGTGCCAGCAGCCAAGCGGTATTCTCCTACGAGCAGTACTTC.

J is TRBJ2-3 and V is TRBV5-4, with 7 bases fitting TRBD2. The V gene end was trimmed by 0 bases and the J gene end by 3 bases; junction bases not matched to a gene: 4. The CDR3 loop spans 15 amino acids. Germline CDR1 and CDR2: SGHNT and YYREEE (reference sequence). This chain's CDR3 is CASSLGGLVTDTQYF. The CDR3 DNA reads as TGTGCCAGCAGCTTGGGCGGACTAGTTACAGATACGCAGTATTTT.

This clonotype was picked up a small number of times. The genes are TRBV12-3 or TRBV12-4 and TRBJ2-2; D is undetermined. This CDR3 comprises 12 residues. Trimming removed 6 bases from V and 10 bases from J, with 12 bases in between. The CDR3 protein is CASSPDTKELFF. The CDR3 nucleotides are TGTGCCAGCAGCCCCGATACCAAGGAGCTGTTTTTT.

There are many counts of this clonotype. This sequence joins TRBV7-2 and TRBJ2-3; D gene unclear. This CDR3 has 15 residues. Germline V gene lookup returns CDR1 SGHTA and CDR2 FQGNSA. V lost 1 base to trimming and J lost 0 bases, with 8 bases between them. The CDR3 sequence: CASSLEVSSTDTQYF. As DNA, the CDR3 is TGTGCCAGCAGCTTAGAGGTCTCTAGCACAGATACGCAGTATTTT.

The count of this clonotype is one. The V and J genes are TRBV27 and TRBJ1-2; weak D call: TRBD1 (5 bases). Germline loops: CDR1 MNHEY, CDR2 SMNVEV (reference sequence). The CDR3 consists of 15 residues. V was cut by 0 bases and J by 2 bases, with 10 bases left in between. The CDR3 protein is CASSLSARVNYGYTF. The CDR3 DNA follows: TGTGCCAGCAGTTTATCGGCCAGGGTGAACTATGGCTACACCTTC.

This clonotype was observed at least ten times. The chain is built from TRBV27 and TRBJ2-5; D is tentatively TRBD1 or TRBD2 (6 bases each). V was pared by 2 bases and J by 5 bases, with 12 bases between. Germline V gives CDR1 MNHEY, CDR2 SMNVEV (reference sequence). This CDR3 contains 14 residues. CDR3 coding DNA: TGTGCCAGCAGTTTAATCGGGGGCATGGAGACCCAGTACTTC. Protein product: CASSLIGGMETQYF.

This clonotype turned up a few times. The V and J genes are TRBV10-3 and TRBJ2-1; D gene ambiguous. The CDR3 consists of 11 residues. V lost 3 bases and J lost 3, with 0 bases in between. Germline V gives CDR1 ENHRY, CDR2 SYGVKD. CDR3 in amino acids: CAISDYNEQFF. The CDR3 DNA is TGTGCCATCAGTGACTACAATGAGCAGTTCTTC.